Given below is one T cell receptor beta chain in context. Its antigen is currently unknown. This record comes from a study of post-analysis software for immune sequencing data. Whole-study findings and limits: Included in a set of four or five TRBV segments more frequent in patients than controls were TRBV5-6, TRBV5-1 and TRBV20-1.

Prepared libraries of TCR beta cDNA carried unique molecular identifiers. TCRdb used MiXCR to reprocess the PCR reads, holding one entry per CDR3 protein. This sample has approximately 250,000 distinct CDR3 sequences; approximately 34% occur once, and the top ten carry approximately 4.6%. Germline CDR1 SEHNR, CDR2 FQNEAQ (reference sequence). The V and J ends lost 5 bases and 2 bases, in that order; junction bases with no gene match: 7. The CDR3 sequence is 15 residues long. The sequenced material came from blood. V and J are TRBV7-9 and TRBJ1-2; 8 nucleotides match TRBD1. The clonotype was recovered from a girl aged 10-17 years with multiple sclerosis. The CDR3 sequence: CASSPLTGENYGYTF. Written as DNA, the CDR3 is TGTGCCAGCAGCCCACTGACAGGGGAGAACTATGGCTACACCTTC.